A single sample is the source of the 2 T cell receptor beta chains below, sequenced in a study of cytomegalovirus exposure and HLA in healthy donors. The PCR had 60 Vbeta and 13 Jbeta primers. The assay was immunoSEQ multiplex PCR, and TCRdb's table has in-frame clones only and misses some. Of some 250,000 clones listed, about four fifths are singletons. Material: PBMCs. The receptor set was obtained from a woman between 40 and 50 years old in good health and CMV-seropositive.

CDR3 sequence: CASTASIQTNYGYTF. In DNA, the CDR3 is TGCGCCAGCACCGCAAGTATACAGACTAACTATGGCTACACCTTC. This chain links TRBV4-1 with TRBJ1-2, with D unresolved. Germline V lookup: CDR1 MGHRA, CDR2 YSYEKL. This CDR3 region has 15 residues. The V and J ends lost 7 bases and 0 bases respectively, with 15 bases between them.

The chain combines TRBV30 with TRBJ2-7; D gene unclear. Germline CDR1 and CDR2: GTSNPN and SVGIG (reference sequence). Trimming left V 0 bases short and J 4 bases short, with 4 bases between. The CDR3 sequence is 11 residues long. In DNA, the CDR3 is TGTGCCTGGAGTGTAACTTACGAGCAGTACTTC. Translating gives CAWSVTYEQYF. Variable domain in full (rest from reference TRBV30 and TRBJ2-7): SQTIHQWPATLVQPVGSPLSLECTVEGTSNPNLYWYRQAAGRGLQLLFYSVGIGQISSEVPQNLSASRPQDRQFILSSKKLLLSDSGFYLCAWSVTYEQYFGPGTRLTVT.